These 30 T cell receptor beta chains were all obtained from the same sample, sequenced in a study of OX40 agonist ivuxolimab in advanced cancers. Clones were read by immunoSEQ multiplex PCR, and TCRdb kept only the in-frame ones, dropping some. Counted here are more than 60,000 clones, around 83% occurring once; the ten biggest clones make up around 25%. The input for sequencing was CD4+ or CD8+ T cells sorted from blood, taken in a trial of the OX40 agonist ivuxolimab. These receptors were collected from an adult with an advanced solid tumor such as melanoma, head and neck, liver or kidney cancer.

This chain uses TRBV19 with TRBJ1-5; 7 bases match TRBD1. The ends lost 6 bases at V and 7 bases at J; junction bases unmatched: 12. The CDR3 contains 15 residues. Germline-derived CDR1 and CDR2 are LNHDA and SQIVND (reference sequence). CDR3 sequence (DNA): TGTGCCAGTAGGAAGGACAGGACAACTATCCAGCCCCAGCATTTT. Protein: CASRKDRTTIQPQHF.

V gene TRBV6-5 combines with J gene TRBJ2-5; TRBD1 matches 7 bases. After removal of 2 bases from V and 7 bases from J, the junction contained 7 bases not matched to a gene. CDR1 is MNHEY and CDR2 is SVGAGI in the germline V gene. CDR3 length: 14 residues. CDR3 sequence: CASSYTDRFGTQYF. In DNA form, the CDR3 reads TGTGCCAGCAGTTACACGGACAGGTTCGGGACCCAGTACTTC.

V and J are TRBV14 and TRBJ2-3; D unresolved. The germline gives CDR1 SGHDN, CDR2 FVKESK. V was trimmed by 2 bases and J by 2 bases, leaving 11 bases between them. The CDR3 extends over 15 amino acids. This CDR3 reads CASSQFGRDTDTQYF. The CDR3 DNA reads as TGTGCCAGCAGCCAATTCGGTAGAGACACAGATACGCAGTATTTT.

The chain uses TRBV10-3 and TRBJ1-2, with a weak D call TRBD1 (6 bases). The germline V gene has CDR1 ENHRY and CDR2 SYGVKD. The CDR3 extends over 13 amino acids. Trimming shortened V by 4 bases and J by 4 bases, and 10 bases separated the two germline ends. The CDR3 loop reads CAISVQGSYGYTF. In DNA form, the CDR3 reads TGTGCCATCAGTGTGCAGGGGAGCTATGGCTACACCTTC.

This clone appeared a single time. The chain joins TRBV11-2 to TRBJ1-1, with 10 positions matching TRBD1. J was trimmed by 2 bases and V by 1 base; bases with no gene match: 7. CDR1 is SGHAT and CDR2 is FQNNGV in the germline V gene. The CDR3 totals 17 residues. The CDR3: CASSLGFGTGVNTEAFF. In DNA form, the CDR3 reads TGTGCCAGCAGCTTAGGATTCGGGACAGGGGTCAACACTGAAGCTTTCTTT.

The V and J genes are TRBV19 and TRBJ1-5, with TRBD1 matching over 10 bases. The trim removed 5 bases at V and 3 bases at J, leaving 7 bases unmatched. CDR1 LNHDA and CDR2 SQIVND come from the germline V gene (reference sequence). The CDR3 has 16 residues. The CDR3 DNA follows: TGTGCCAGTAGTGGACCGGGACAGGGGCTCAATCAGCCCCAGCATTTT. Its translation is CASSGPGQGLNQPQHF.

This sequence joins TRBV28 and TRBJ2-7; 9 bases align to TRBD1. The CDR3 extends over 14 amino acids. V shed 6 bases, J shed 3 bases, and the junction held 6 bases outside the gene matches. The germline V gene encodes CDR1 MDHEN and CDR2 SYDVKM. The CDR3 region is CASRGTGIIYEQYF. The CDR3 DNA reads as TGTGCCAGCAGAGGGACAGGGATTATCTACGAGCAGTACTTC.

The V call is TRBV6-5, the J call TRBJ2-7; D uncertain. CDR1 and CDR2 (germline): MNHEY, SVGAGI. Trimming left V 6 bases short and J 6 bases short, with 21 bases between. The CDR3 is 15 residues long. The CDR3 loop is CASRQTSTPRGEQYF. The CDR3 DNA reads TGTGCCAGCAGGCAAACTTCGACACCCCGTGGCGAGCAGTACTTC.

The gene calls are TRBV19 and TRBJ2-5, with a possible D match to TRBD1 (6 bases). CDR1 LNHDA and CDR2 SQIVND come from the germline V gene (reference sequence). CDR3 length: 13 amino acids. Trimming took 4 bases from V and 5 from J, leaving 11 bases between them. CDR3 sequence (DNA): TGTGCCAGTAGTAGGGTCAGGGGTGAGACCCAGTACTTC. This codes for CASSRVRGETQYF.

This chain links TRBV6-5 with TRBJ2-5; possibly TRBD1 or TRBD2 for D (6 bases each). Trimming took off 3 bases at V and 0 bases at J, with 11 bases between the two ends. Germline lookup yields CDR1 MNHEY and CDR2 SVGAGI. The CDR3 extends over 15 amino acids. CDR3 coding DNA: TGTGCCAGCAGTTATAGGGGGACTTACCAAGAGACCCAGTACTTC. Translation: CASSYRGTYQETQYF.

This clone was counted between two and nine times. The gene calls are TRBV10-2 and TRBJ1-1; no clear D. The germline CDR1 and CDR2 sequences are WSHSY and SAAADI. Trimming took off 3 bases at V and 1 base at J, with 3 bases between the two ends. The length of the CDR3 is 12 residues. The CDR3 loop reads CASSERNTEAFF. The CDR3 bases are TGCGCCAGCAGTGAAAGGAACACTGAAGCTTTCTTT.

This clone occurred once. This chain joins TRBV5-4 and TRBJ2-3, with D unresolved. Germline V lookup: CDR1 SGHNT, CDR2 YYREEE (reference sequence). The CDR3 has 15 amino acids. The ends were cut back, 4 bases at V and 2 bases at J, with 14 bases in the middle. The CDR3 bases are TGTGCCAGCAGCCGCAGGCGAAGCAACACAGATACGCAGTATTTT. This gives the protein CASSRRRSNTDTQYF. The variable domain in full, with the rest retrieved from reference TRBV5-4 and TRBJ2-3, is ETGVTQSPTHLIKTRGQQVTLRCSSQSGHNTVSWYQQALGQGPQFIFQYYREEENGRGNFPPRFSGLQFPNYSSELNVNALELDDSALYLCASSRRRSNTDTQYFGPGTRLTVL.

The V and J genes are TRBV4-3 and TRBJ2-5; the match to TRBD2 covers 9 bases. This CDR3 comprises 15 residues. V was clipped by 6 bases and J by 5 bases; unmatched bases: 10. The germline CDR1 and CDR2 sequences are LGHNA and YSLEER. The CDR3 sequence is CASSLGGGAGETQYF. Written as DNA, the CDR3 is TGCGCCAGCAGTCTAGGCGGGGGGGCCGGGGAGACCCAGTACTTC.

This clone was counted a few times. Other nucleotide sequences in the sample specify the same CDR3. The chain combines TRBV30 with TRBJ1-5, with D possibly being TRBD1 (6 bases). CDR1 and CDR2 from the germline V gene are GTSNPN and SVGIG (reference sequence). V was clipped by 3 bases and J by 2 bases, with 8 bases between them. There are 13 residues in the CDR3. The DNA of the CDR3 is TGTGCCTGGAGCGCAGGGGGCAATCAGCCCCAGCATTTT. Translated, it gives CAWSAGGNQPQHF.

DNA for the CDR3: TGTGCCAGCAGCTTACAGGGGCGCACTGAAGCTTTCTTT. As protein: CASSLQGRTEAFF. The rearrangement joins TRBV7-2 to TRBJ1-1; possible D gene TRBD1, 6 bases. Germline V gene sequence: CDR1 SGHTA, CDR2 FQGNSA. Trimming pared 2 bases from V and 4 bases from J, leaving 8 bases between. CDR3 length equals 13 residues.

The chain links TRBV2 to TRBJ1-1; D gene ambiguous. The germline V and J ends were trimmed by 7 bases and 8 bases, with 17 bases remaining between them. This CDR3 spans 13 amino acids. Per germline, CDR1 SNHLY and CDR2 FYNNEI. Here the CDR3 DNA reads TGTGCCAGCACCTCCAAGGACCAACTAGAAGCTTTCTTT. It yields the protein CASTSKDQLEAFF.

The J gene is TRBJ1-2, the V gene TRBV6-5, with D possibly TRBD1 on 6 matching bases. The CDR3 runs 15 residues. Germline CDR1 reads MNHEY; CDR2 reads SVGAGI. The V end lost 2 bases, the J end lost 4 bases, and 14 bases lay between the germline ends. CDR3 amino acids: CASSYVMGGSYGYTF. The CDR3 DNA reads as TGTGCCAGCAGTTACGTAATGGGGGGCTCCTATGGCTACACCTTC.

This clone was recorded once. The V gene is TRBV7-9, the J gene TRBJ2-3, with 8 bases lining up with TRBD2. Germline CDR1 reads SEHNR; CDR2 reads FQNEAQ (reference sequence). The CDR3 totals 17 residues. The V and J ends lost 2 bases and 3 bases, in that order; junction bases with no gene match: 10. CDR3 sequence: CASSLNSAGGNTDTQYF. The CDR3, as DNA: TGTGCCAGCAGCTTAAATTCGGCGGGGGGAAATACAGATACGCAGTATTTT.

V gene TRBV28 combines with J gene TRBJ2-7, with TRBD1 matching over 10 bases. The J segment lost 12 bases and the V segment lost 6 bases, leaving 14 bases of the junction unmatched. The CDR3 length is 14 residues. The germline V gene has CDR1 MDHEN and CDR2 SYDVKM. The CDR3 region is CASSKPGQGTLGYF. CDR3 sequence (DNA): TGTGCCAGCAGCAAACCGGGACAGGGGACCCTGGGGTACTTC.

The rearrangement links TRBV30 to TRBJ2-5; D is unclear. This CDR3 contains 13 residues. The ends were cut back, 4 bases at V and 4 bases at J, with 13 bases in the middle. From germline, CDR1 is GTSNPN and CDR2 SVGIG (reference sequence). Here the CDR3 DNA reads TGTGCCTGGACCTATGAGGCCGGAGAGACCCAGTACTTC. Its translation is CAWTYEAGETQYF.

This rearrangement joins TRBV6-5 to TRBJ2-1; D is unresolved. V was shortened by 3 bases and J by 10 bases, with 7 bases between the two germline ends. CDR1 is MNHEY and CDR2 is SVGAGI in the germline V gene. The CDR3 has 11 residues. CDR3 DNA sequence: TGTGCCAGCAGTTATGGGCAAGAGCAGTTCTTC. Its protein is CASSYGQEQFF.

This chain uses TRBV11-3 with TRBJ2-1; D call uncertain. Trimming pared 5 bases from V and 3 bases from J, leaving 20 bases between. This CDR3 has 17 residues. Per germline, CDR1 SGHNT and CDR2 YENEEA. CDR3 loop: CASSPPLAPSHYNEQFF. CDR3 in DNA: TGTGCCAGCAGCCCCCCACTGGCGCCCAGCCACTACAATGAGCAGTTCTTC. The whole variable domain, filled in from reference TRBV11-3 and TRBJ2-1, reads EAGVVQSPRYKIIEKKQPVAFWCNPISGHNTLYWYLQNLGQGPELLIRYENEEAVDDSQLPKDRFSAERLKGVDSTLKIQPAELGDSAVYLCASSPPLAPSHYNEQFFGPGTRLTVL.

The table lists this clone with a count of one. The rearrangement links TRBV10-3 to TRBJ2-3; TRBD2 agrees at 10 bases. The germline CDR1 and CDR2 sequences are ENHRY and SYGVKD. The CDR3 is 16 residues long. Trimming cost V 5 bases and J 1 base; bases outside gene matches: 6. CDR3 sequence: CAISTGTSVGTDTQYF. The DNA of the CDR3 is TGTGCCATCAGTACCGGGACTAGCGTGGGCACAGATACGCAGTATTTT.

This clone was observed once. The genes are TRBV25-1 and TRBJ2-3; 9 bases are shared with TRBD2. Germline V lookup: CDR1 MGHDK, CDR2 SYGVNS. The V segment lost 3 bases and the J segment 4 bases; nucleotides outside the gene matches: 11. This CDR3 is 17 amino acids long. In nucleotides, the CDR3 is TGTGCCAGCAGTGAGTCCTCGCGGGGGGGCCCCGCAGATACGCAGTATTTT. Its translation: CASSESSRGGPADTQYF.

The chain recombines TRBV5-8 with TRBJ2-7, with unresolved D. V lost 7 bases and J 6 bases, leaving 14 bases between the germline ends. Germline CDR1 SGHTS, CDR2 YDEGEE. This CDR3 spans 12 amino acids. CDR3 bases: TGTGCCAGCGATCACCCTCGCTCCGAGCAGTACTTC. Translation: CASDHPRSEQYF.

The gene calls are TRBV27 and TRBJ2-1; maybe TRBD2 (6 bases). The CDR3 has 15 residues. Germline-derived CDR1 and CDR2 are MNHEY and SMNVEV (reference sequence). Trimming removed 2 bases from V and 2 bases from J, with 10 bases in between. The CDR3 reads CASSLGWGAYNEQFF. The DNA of the CDR3 is TGTGCCAGCAGTTTAGGGTGGGGGGCCTACAATGAGCAGTTCTTC.

This chain connects TRBV7-9 to TRBJ1-1, with a tentative D call TRBD1 (5 bases). V dropped 0 bases and J dropped 4 bases, with 9 bases sitting between them. Germline CDR1 is SEHNR and CDR2 is FQNEAQ (reference sequence). The CDR3 has 14 residues. This chain's CDR3 is CASSLAGEVTEAFF. In DNA, the CDR3 is TGTGCCAGCAGCTTAGCGGGGGAGGTCACTGAAGCTTTCTTT.

The chain combines TRBV29-1 with TRBJ2-1; 10 bases match TRBD1. CDR3 size: 15 residues. Germline CDR1 reads SQVTM; CDR2 reads ANQGSEA. After removal of 6 bases from V and 5 bases from J, the junction contained 10 bases not matched to a gene. CDR3 sequence (DNA): TGCAGCGTAGCAGGGGGGACAGGGGTGGACAATGAGCAGTTCTTC. Its protein is CSVAGGTGVDNEQFF.

The V call is TRBV18, the J call TRBJ1-4; D is undetermined. There are 14 residues in the CDR3. From germline, CDR1 is KGHSH and CDR2 LQKENI. Between the trimmed V and J ends, which lost 0 bases and 8 bases, there was a span of 10 bases. CDR3 loop: CASSPPPPQEKLFF. CDR3 DNA: TGTGCCAGCTCACCACCCCCTCCCCAGGAAAAACTGTTTTTT.

The chain has TRBV2 and TRBJ1-4, with unresolved D. There are 17 residues in the CDR3. In germline, CDR1 is SNHLY, CDR2 FYNNEI. Trimming removed 1 base at V and 17 bases at J, with 29 bases between. The CDR3 region is CASSEEGTALLRSNCFF. Written as DNA, the CDR3 is TGTGCCAGCAGTGAAGAAGGAACAGCCTTATTGCGTTCGAACTGTTTTTTT.